This T cell receptor (beta chain) is from a study of beta chain features in type 1 diabetes. Study-wide results and limits: Sequencing of cDNA might inflate the share of cells that strongly express TCR.

For this clone: Its antigen remains unidentified.

The authors reverse transcribed all of the isolated RNA, so sequencing captured expressed TCRB transcripts. Deep immunoSEQ sequencing covered naive, central memory and regulatory T cell samples. The table came from immunoSEQ multiplex PCR; TCRdb's copy has only in-frame clones and leaves some out. The table lists 300,000 to 350,000 clones, 11% to 15% of them singletons. Sequencing input: central memory CD4+ T cells from blood. The TCR originated in a man aged 30 to 39 in good health.

The CDR3 loop is CASSQEGQGWREQYF. The CDR3 coding sequence is TGCGCCAGCAGCCAAGAGGGACAGGGTTGGCGCGAGCAGTACTTC. The chain uses TRBV4-1 and TRBJ2-7; 9 bases match TRBD1. The CDR3 is made up of 15 amino acids. Germline V gene sequence: CDR1 MGHRA, CDR2 YSYEKL. With V trimmed by 0 bases and J by 6 bases, 6 bases remained unmatched.